Only a few counts were recorded for the clone carrying this T cell receptor beta chain. The data were taken from a study of T cells in Graves' hyperthyroidism and ophthalmopathy. The CDR3 covers 18 residues. V gave up 1 base and J gave up 0 bases; unmatched junction bases: 5. The germline V gene has CDR1 SGHVS and CDR2 FNYEAQ. It was at first hyperthyroidism diagnosis, before any ophthalmopathy symptoms, that the blood sample was taken. It was RNA transcripts that yielded the amplified TCR beta CDR3 regions. Primed by the HTBI set, a first-round RT-PCR was run on the TCR CDR3. Each CDR3 protein gets one entry after TCRdb re-called the multiplex PCR reads with MiXCR. The table lists some 380,000 distinct CDR3 sequences, around an eighth of them singletons.

The genes are TRBV7-6 and TRBJ2-1; 11 bases match TRBD2. This sequence originates from a man aged 25-45 years with Graves' hyperthyroidism that later progressed to Graves' ophthalmopathy. The specimen was blood. The CDR3 bases are TGTGCCAGCAGCTTAGGGACTAGCGGGCAAAGCTCCTACAATGAGCAGTTCTTC. Protein product: CASSLGTSGQSSYNEQFF.